The clone carrying this TCR beta chain is a singleton in its sample. Its antigen is currently unknown. It may be a read error: a sequence one base away is much more abundant. This likely comes from a read error, as the CDR3 has no conserved phenylalanine or tryptophan at its end. Trimming at V came to 6 bases and at J to 6 bases, leaving 11 bases not matched to a gene. CDR1 is SGHTA, CDR2 FQGNSA, per germline. The CDR3 consists of 15 residues. TCRdb ran MiXCR on the 5' RACE reads and lists one entry per CDR3 protein. This sample yields a few hundred thousand distinct CDR3 sequences, of which 18% are seen a single time; about a third belongs to the top ten. This record belongs to a study of CD8 T cells in ankylosing spondylitis. Broader study findings: Researchers report that disease-linked clones proved CD8+ and relatively rare in peripheral blood.

The sample taken for sequencing was blood, either unsorted or a sorted T cell fraction (not recorded which). The chain is built from TRBV7-2 and TRBJ2-1, with 7 bases fitting TRBD2. This clonotype was sampled from a male donor with ankylosing spondylitis or in good health (not recorded which). The CDR3 nucleotides are TGTGCCAGCAGTAAACTAGCGACTATGACCAATGAGCAGTTCTCC. This codes for CASSKLATMTNEQFS.